These 30 T cell receptor beta chains were sequenced from one sample in a study of T cell repertoires in cytomegalovirus infection. For these receptors, no antigen is known. A single record per CDR3 protein comes from TCRdb applying MiXCR to the reads. The data contain about 220,000 distinct CDR3 sequences, roughly two fifths of them singletons. The input for sequencing was CD8+ T cells from cultured PBMCs, taken from culture after CMV antigen stimulation. Source of these receptors: a human donor in good health (CMV status not recorded). Some clones in this sample may be carry-over from other donors' samples.

Concerning this clonotype itself: The conserved phenylalanine or tryptophan normally closing the CDR3 is absent here, so this likely arose from a read error. The V and J genes are TRBV7-6 and TRBJ2-6; TRBD2 is a possible D gene (6 bases). The CDR3 has 20 amino acids. V lost 5 bases, J lost 0 bases, and 23 bases lay in between. Germline values: CDR1 SGHVS, CDR2 FNYEAQ. The chain's CDR3 is CASSPGRRGPTSSGANVLTY. For the CDR3, the DNA is TGTGCCAGCAGCCCGGGGCGGCGGGGACCAACTAGCTCTGGGGCCAACGTCCTGACTTAC.

This CDR3 is CSARGSLDPEAFF. DNA of the CDR3: TGCAGTGCTAGAGGAAGTCTGGACCCTGAAGCTTTCTTT. This chain uses TRBV20-1 with TRBJ1-1; the D is unclear. The CDR3 sequence is 13 residues long. Germline V gives CDR1 DFQATT, CDR2 SNEGSKA (reference sequence). V was clipped by 1 base and J by 6 bases, with 12 bases between them.

This clonotype has just a few counts. This chain joins TRBV12-3 or TRBV12-4 and TRBJ2-2; D remains unclear. The CDR3 runs 15 residues. V lost 7 bases and J lost 2, with 14 bases in between. CDR3 amino acids: CASTPRGANTGELFF. The CDR3 region has the DNA TGTGCCAGCACCCCACGTGGAGCTAACACCGGGGAGCTGTTTTTT.

This clonotype has just a few counts. This chain uses TRBV6-1 with TRBJ2-3; either TRBD1 or TRBD2 may fit D (5 bases each). V was trimmed by 3 bases and J by 4 bases, leaving 14 bases between them. Germline-derived CDR1 and CDR2 are MNHNS and SASEGT. This CDR3 has 15 amino acids. CDR3 region: CASSDKNRRADTQYF. The CDR3 DNA reads as TGTGCCAGCAGTGATAAGAACAGGCGGGCAGATACGCAGTATTTT.

The CDR3: CSARDLKAAMYSYEQYF. CDR3 nucleotides: TGCAGTGCTAGAGATTTAAAAGCAGCCATGTACTCCTACGAGCAGTACTTC. The chain links TRBV20-1 to TRBJ2-7; D not certain. The V end was cut by 0 bases, the J end by 0 bases, with 18 bases between. This CDR3 comprises 17 residues. CDR1 is DFQATT, CDR2 SNEGSKA, per germline (reference sequence).

The sample holds a few counts of this clonotype. The chain employs TRBV6-2 or TRBV6-3 and TRBJ2-1, with a tentative D call TRBD2 (6 bases). V gave up 0 bases and J gave up 1 base, with 7 bases separating them. CDR1 and CDR2 (germline): MNHEY, SVGEGT. This CDR3 has 15 amino acids. The CDR3 spells CASSYSGGSYNEQFF. CDR3 DNA sequence: TGTGCCAGCAGTTACTCCGGGGGATCCTACAATGAGCAGTTCTTC.

J is TRBJ1-1 and V is TRBV4-2, with D uncertain. The CDR3 spans 15 residues. Trimming removed 1 base at V and 1 base at J, with 10 bases between. Germline values: CDR1 LGHNA, CDR2 YNFKEQ. CDR3 sequence: CASSQVSSRNTEAFF. CDR3 bases: TGTGCCAGCAGCCAAGTTAGCAGTCGGAACACTGAAGCTTTCTTT.

The chain recombines TRBV7-2 with TRBJ2-1, with TRBD2 matching 7 bases. CDR3 length: 20 amino acids. CDR1 is SGHTA, CDR2 FQGNSA, per germline. The trim removed 5 bases at V and 0 bases at J, leaving 19 bases unmatched. CDR3 region: CASSLKTSAYVQSSYNEQFF. CDR3 DNA: TGTGCCAGCAGCCTTAAAACTAGCGCCTACGTTCAGAGCTCCTACAATGAGCAGTTCTTC.

This clonotype was seen only a few times. This chain links TRBV10-3 with TRBJ2-1; TRBD2 matches at 13 bases. Germline V gives CDR1 ENHRY, CDR2 SYGVKD. This CDR3 is 18 amino acids long. The V gene end was trimmed by 10 bases and the J gene end by 0 bases; junction bases not matched to a gene: 12. Here the CDR3 reads CATAGLAGSTSSYNEQFF. CDR3 DNA sequence: TGTGCCACCGCGGGACTAGCGGGATCTACGTCCTCCTACAATGAGCAGTTCTTC.

The sample holds a few counts of this clonotype. The V gene is TRBV7-3, the J gene TRBJ2-3; 8 bases fit TRBD2. The CDR3 runs to 16 residues. The germline gives CDR1 SGHTA, CDR2 FQGTGA. V was clipped by 5 bases and J by 6 bases; unmatched bases: 13. CDR3: CASSATGGGLGDTQYF. The CDR3 nucleotides are TGTGCCAGCAGCGCCACCGGGGGGGGCTTGGGGGATACGCAGTATTTT.

This clonotype was seen a handful of times. A junction end diverges from the germline sequence, so it may reflect a read error. The V gene is TRBV7-7, the J gene TRBJ2-1; 7 nucleotides align to TRBD2. This CDR3 is 15 amino acids long. The germline gives CDR1 SSHAT, CDR2 FNYEAQ (reference sequence). The CDR3 region has the DNA TGTGCTAGCAGCCCCTGGGGGGGGGGATACAATGAGCAGTTCTTC. Protein product: CASSPWGGGYNEQFF. Full variable domain (rest looked up from reference TRBV7-7 and TRBJ2-1): GAGVSQSPRYKVTKRGQDVTLRCDPISSHATLYWYQQALGQGPEFLTYFNYEAQPDKSGLPSDRFSAERPEGSISTLTIQRTEQRDSAMYRCASSPWGGGYNEQFFGPGTRLTVL.

This clonotype was recorded once. A read error is possible here, since a much larger clone lies one base away. This rearrangement joins TRBV7-3 to TRBJ2-1; tentatively, D is TRBD1 (5 bases). The CDR3 extends over 14 amino acids. Looked up from germline, CDR1 is SGHTA and CDR2 is FQGTGA. Trimming took off 5 bases at V and 3 bases at J, with 11 bases between the two ends. The CDR3 bases are TGTGCCAGCAGCCCTATTCAGGGCTACAATGAGCAGTTCTTC. Translated: CASSPIQGYNEQFF.

Many counts were recorded for this clonotype. The genes are TRBV7-2 and TRBJ2-7, with D tentatively TRBD1 (6 bases). Trimming stripped 5 bases from V and 4 bases from J, with 18 bases between. The CDR3 runs to 15 residues. Germline CDR1 reads SGHTA; CDR2 reads FQGNSA. The CDR3 nucleotides are TGTGCCAGCAGCCCCCAGGGACGGGACAAATACGAGCAGTACTTC. Translation: CASSPQGRDKYEQYF.

The chain joins TRBV7-9 to TRBJ2-7; possible D gene TRBD2, 6 bases. The CDR3 contains 15 residues. The V and J ends lost 2 bases and 4 bases respectively, with 15 bases between them. Germline V gene data show CDR1 as SEHNR and CDR2 as FQNEAQ (reference sequence). CDR3 nucleotide sequence: TGTGCCAGCAGCTTATTATCAGGACGGGGGTACGAGCAGTACTTC. Its protein product is CASSLLSGRGYEQYF. The variable domain in full, completed from reference TRBV7-9 and TRBJ2-7, reads DTGVSQNPRHKITKRGQNVTFRCDPISEHNRLYWYRQTLGQGPEFLTYFQNEAQLEKSRLLSDRFSAERPKGSFSTLEIQRTEQGDSAMYLCASSLLSGRGYEQYFGPGTRLTVT.

The chain employs TRBV29-1 and TRBJ2-3; 11 positions agree with TRBD2. The J segment lost 8 bases and the V segment lost 2 bases, leaving 9 bases of the junction unmatched. The V gene's germline CDR1 is SQVTM and CDR2 ANQGSEA. This CDR3 is 15 amino acids long. The DNA for the CDR3 is TGCAGCGTTGAAAAACTAGCGGGAGTATCGGGTACGCAGTATTTT. It yields the protein CSVEKLAGVSGTQYF.

The genes are TRBV7-9 and TRBJ2-7; D remains ambiguous. Trimming removed 1 base from V and 6 bases from J, with 10 bases in between. The germline V gene encodes CDR1 SEHNR and CDR2 FQNEAQ (reference sequence). There are 13 residues in the CDR3. CDR3 region: CASSLEGRGEQYF. The CDR3 DNA is TGTGCCAGCAGCTTAGAGGGTCGAGGCGAGCAGTACTTC. Looking up the rest from reference TRBV7-9 and TRBJ2-7 gives the full variable domain: DTGVSQNPRHKITKRGQNVTFRCDPISEHNRLYWYRQTLGQGPEFLTYFQNEAQLEKSRLLSDRFSAERPKGSFSTLEIQRTEQGDSAMYLCASSLEGRGEQYFGPGTRLTVT.

This chain joins TRBV20-1 and TRBJ2-7; 11 bases agree with TRBD2. Germline trimming cut 4 bases from V and 1 base from J; bases unmatched to any gene: 6. This CDR3 has 15 amino acids. Germline V lookup: CDR1 DFQATT, CDR2 SNEGSKA (reference sequence). This chain's CDR3 is CSAKTLAGASYEQYF. The CDR3, as DNA: TGCAGTGCTAAAACACTAGCGGGGGCATCCTACGAGCAGTACTTC.

This chain uses TRBV11-2 with TRBJ1-6; D not resolved. CDR1 and CDR2 from the germline V gene are SGHAT and FQNNGV. V dropped 1 base and J dropped 3 bases, with 7 bases sitting between them. This CDR3 contains 15 residues. The chain's CDR3 is CASSLGQIYNSPLHF. The CDR3 DNA sequence: TGTGCCAGCAGCTTAGGGCAGATCTATAATTCACCCCTCCACTTT.

The chain combines TRBV5-4 with TRBJ2-3; D is uncertain. The length of the CDR3 is 16 residues. Germline V CDR1 and CDR2: SGHNT, YYREEE (reference sequence). Deletions cut 0 bases from V and 0 bases from J, with 11 bases between. DNA for the CDR3: TGTGCCAGCAGCTTGGGCGCACCCGCTAGCACAGATACGCAGTATTTT. Translation: CASSLGAPASTDTQYF.

This clonotype was seen more than once but under ten times. This chain links TRBV7-3 with TRBJ2-3; D assignment may be TRBD1 or TRBD2 (6 bases each). The CDR3 covers 17 residues. Trimming took 3 bases from V and 3 from J, leaving 19 bases between them. Germline-derived CDR1 and CDR2 are SGHTA and FQGTGA. CDR3 sequence (DNA): TGTGCCAGCAGCTTGAACCCGGGTTTAGGGGGGACAGATACGCAGTATTTT. It codes for CASSLNPGLGGTDTQYF.

The table lists this clonotype with a few counts. The germline gene is not matched at one end of the junction; a read error may be the cause. V is TRBV7-6 and J is TRBJ2-3; D ambiguous. Germline V gene data show CDR1 as SGHVS and CDR2 as FNYEAQ. The CDR3 extends over 15 amino acids. The CDR3 DNA reads as TGTGCCAGCAGCTTCGCTGGAAGTCACGCAGAGACGCAGTATTTT. This gives the protein CASSFAGSHAETQYF.

The chain carries TRBV7-6 and TRBJ2-7; tentatively, D is TRBD1 (6 bases). The V gene's germline CDR1 is SGHVS and CDR2 FNYEAQ. V lost 0 bases to trimming and J lost 1 base, with 13 bases between them. The CDR3 spans 16 residues. The CDR3 sequence is CASSLAPQGPSYEQYF. CDR3 in DNA: TGTGCCAGCAGCTTAGCCCCGCAGGGGCCTTCCTACGAGCAGTACTTC.

The gene calls are TRBV28 and TRBJ1-2, with D possibly being TRBD1 (5 bases). The V gene lost 10 bases and the J gene lost 3 bases, with 18 bases spanning the gap. CDR3 length: 14 residues. Germline CDR1 is MDHEN and CDR2 is SYDVKM. The CDR3 here is CAILPQGEHYGYTF. CDR3 nucleotide sequence: TGTGCCATCCTTCCCCAGGGCGAGCACTATGGCTACACCTTC.

The J gene is TRBJ2-1, the V gene TRBV27; 9 bases are shared with TRBD1. V trimming: 5 bases; J trimming: 7 bases; junction bases outside the gene matches: 9. The CDR3 length is 15 residues. Germline V CDR1 and CDR2: MNHEY, SMNVEV (reference sequence). CDR3 amino acids: CASSVRDRVFNEQFF. The CDR3 DNA is TGTGCCAGCAGTGTCCGGGACAGGGTCTTTAATGAGCAGTTCTTC.

CDR3 in DNA: TGTGCCAGCAGTTACGGGACTGTAGGAAAAGAGACCCAGTACTTC. This translates into CASSYGTVGKETQYF. The gene calls are TRBV6-5 and TRBJ2-5; a possible D gene is TRBD2 (6 bases). This CDR3 region has 15 residues. Trimming left V 2 bases short and J 3 bases short, with 13 bases between. Germline V gene sequence: CDR1 MNHEY, CDR2 SVGAGI.

The chain joins TRBV6-1 to TRBJ2-4, with a weak D call TRBD2 (6 bases). This CDR3 has 12 amino acids. Trimming left V 0 bases short and J 10 bases short, with 7 bases between. Germline assignment: CDR1 MNHNS and CDR2 SASEGT. The CDR3 loop is CASSEAGTIQYF. CDR3 sequence (DNA): TGTGCCAGCAGTGAAGCGGGGACTATTCAGTACTTC.

The rearrangement uses TRBV4-1 and TRBJ2-3; TRBD2 matches 14 bases. The CDR3 is 16 residues long. The germline V gene has CDR1 MGHRA and CDR2 YSYEKL. With 8 bases clipped from V and 0 bases from J, the junction kept 4 bases outside the gene matches. CDR3 nucleotide sequence: TGCGCCAGCCGACGACTAGCGGGGGGGAGCACAGATACGCAGTATTTT. Its translation: CASRRLAGGSTDTQYF.

This clonotype was recorded once. A much larger clone is a single base away; this may be a read error. V and J are TRBV7-3 and TRBJ1-5; TRBD1 is a possible D gene (5 bases). The CDR3 extends over 14 amino acids. Germline CDR1 is SGHTA and CDR2 is FQGTGA. Trimming cost V 2 bases and J 4 bases, with 9 bases left between them. The CDR3 sequence: CASSLVEGNQPQHF. In DNA, the CDR3 is TGTGCCAGCAGCTTAGTTGAGGGGAATCAGCCCCAGCATTTT.

V gene TRBV4-2 combines with J gene TRBJ2-7; D ambiguous. In germline, CDR1 is LGHNA, CDR2 YNFKEQ. The CDR3 contains 13 residues. V dropped 1 base and J dropped 7 bases, with 11 bases sitting between them. The chain's CDR3 is CASSQGLLGEQYF. The CDR3 region has the DNA TGTGCCAGCAGCCAAGGCCTTCTAGGGGAGCAGTACTTC.

The chain carries TRBV4-1 and TRBJ2-4; unclear D gene. This CDR3 is 17 amino acids long. Germline CDR1 reads MGHRA; CDR2 reads YSYEKL. V was cut by 0 bases and J by 0 bases, with 12 bases left in between. CDR3 amino acids: CASSQEGSVLAKNIQYF. The DNA for the CDR3 is TGCGCCAGCAGCCAAGAAGGCAGCGTACTAGCCAAAAACATTCAGTACTTC.